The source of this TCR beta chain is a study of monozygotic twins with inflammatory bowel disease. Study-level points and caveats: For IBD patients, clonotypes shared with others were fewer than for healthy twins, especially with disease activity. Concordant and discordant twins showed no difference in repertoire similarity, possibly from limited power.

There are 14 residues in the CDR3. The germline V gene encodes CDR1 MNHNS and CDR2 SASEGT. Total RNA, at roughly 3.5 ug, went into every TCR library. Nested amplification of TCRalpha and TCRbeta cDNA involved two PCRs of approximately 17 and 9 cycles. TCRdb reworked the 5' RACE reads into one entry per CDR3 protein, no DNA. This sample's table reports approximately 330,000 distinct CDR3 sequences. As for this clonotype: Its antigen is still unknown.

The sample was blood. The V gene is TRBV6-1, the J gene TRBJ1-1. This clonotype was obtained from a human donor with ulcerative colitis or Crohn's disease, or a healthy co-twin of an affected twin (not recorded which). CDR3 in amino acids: CASSSMTGTTEAFF.